This TCR beta chain was identified during a study of blood T cell repertoires in COVID-19. Per the authors' pipeline: Cell counts per sample came from amplifying reference gene primers. Some clones are missing from TCRdb's copy, which holds only in-frame ones; the method was immunoSEQ multiplex PCR. Clone size and the V and J calls come from that table; the DNA yielded D and trimming. The sample records 250,000 to 300,000 clones, 88% being singletons. CDR3 length: 17 residues. V shed 4 bases and J 4 bases; nucleotides not matched to a gene: 14. CDR1 is SGHRS, CDR2 YFSETQ, per germline. The clonotype originates from a woman aged 55 to 70 in a cohort exposed to, infected with or recovered from COVID-19 (not recorded which). The chain employs TRBV5-1 and TRBJ1-2; 9 nucleotides match TRBD1. The sample taken for sequencing was PBMCs or T cells enriched from blood (not recorded which). CDR3 coding DNA: TGCGCCAGCAGCCCGGACAGGGGAAATGTTGTTGGCTATGGCTACACCTTC. Its protein product is CASSPDRGNVVGYGYTF. The whole variable domain, remainder taken from reference TRBV5-1 and TRBJ1-2, is KAGVTQTPRYLIKTRGQQVTLSCSPISGHRSVSWYQQTPGQGLQFLFEYFSETQRNKGNFPGRFSGRQFSNSRSEMNVSTLELGDSALYLCASSPDRGNVVGYGYTFGSGTRLTVV.